The sequence of this T cell receptor (beta chain) was determined in a study of T cell responses to AZD1222 COVID-19 vaccine. Study-level points and caveats: Vaccine-related CD4 TCRs covered spike, predominating at 160-218 and 743-854.

CDR3 length equals 15 residues. Trimming shortened V by 4 bases and J by 0 bases, and 11 bases separated the two germline ends. Germline V gene sequence: CDR1 PRHDT, CDR2 FYEKMQ (reference sequence). Sequenced by immunoSEQ multiplex PCR; TCRdb stores in-frame clones only, minus some. The profile covers approximately 140,000 clones, with 80% to 95% appearing a single time and about 3% taken by the ten largest. Details on this clone: Its antigen is as yet unknown.

The V gene is TRBV13, the J gene TRBJ2-3; a weak D match, TRBD2 (6 bases). The sample was peripheral blood, taken on day 0 of AZD1222 vaccination. This TCR derives from an adult in good health. This CDR3 is CASSSGLTSTDTQYF. The CDR3 coding sequence is TGTGCCAGCAGCTCAGGACTAACTAGCACAGATACGCAGTATTTT. The full variable domain, completed using reference TRBV13 and TRBJ2-3, is AAGVIQSPRHLIKEKRETATLKCYPIPRHDTVYWYQQGPGQDPQFLISFYEKMQSDKGSIPDRFSAQQFSDYHSELNMSSLELGDSALYFCASSSGLTSTDTQYFGPGTRLTVL.